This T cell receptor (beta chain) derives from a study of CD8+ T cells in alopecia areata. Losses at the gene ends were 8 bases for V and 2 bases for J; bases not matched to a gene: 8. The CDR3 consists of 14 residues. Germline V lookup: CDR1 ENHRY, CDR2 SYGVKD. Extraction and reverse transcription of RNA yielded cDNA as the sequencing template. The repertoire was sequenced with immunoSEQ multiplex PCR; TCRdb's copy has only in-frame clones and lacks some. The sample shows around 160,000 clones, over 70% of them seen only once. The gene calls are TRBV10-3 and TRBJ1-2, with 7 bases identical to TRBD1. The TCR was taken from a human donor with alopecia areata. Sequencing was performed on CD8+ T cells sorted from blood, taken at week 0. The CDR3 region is CAIQDRIGNYGYTF. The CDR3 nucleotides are TGTGCCATCCAGGACAGGATCGGAAACTATGGCTACACCTTC.